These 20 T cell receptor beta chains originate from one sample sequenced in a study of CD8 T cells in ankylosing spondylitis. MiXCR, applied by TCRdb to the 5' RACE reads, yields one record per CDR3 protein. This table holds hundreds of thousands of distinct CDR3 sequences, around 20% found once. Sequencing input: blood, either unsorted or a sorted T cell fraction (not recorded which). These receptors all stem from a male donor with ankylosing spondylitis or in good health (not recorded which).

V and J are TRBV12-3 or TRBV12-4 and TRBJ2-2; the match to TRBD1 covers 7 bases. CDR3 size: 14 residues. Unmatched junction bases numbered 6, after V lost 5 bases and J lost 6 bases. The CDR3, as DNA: TGTGCCAGCAGTCCGCCGGGGACAGCCGGGGAGCTGTTTTTT. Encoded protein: CASSPPGTAGELFF.

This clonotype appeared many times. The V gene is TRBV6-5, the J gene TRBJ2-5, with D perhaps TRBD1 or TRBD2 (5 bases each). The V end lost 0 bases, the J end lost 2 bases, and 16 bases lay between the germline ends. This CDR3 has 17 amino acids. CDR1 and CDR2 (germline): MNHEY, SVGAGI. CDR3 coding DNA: TGTGCCAGCAGTTACTCGGGTATAGGGACGGCACAAGAGACCCAGTACTTC. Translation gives CASSYSGIGTAQETQYF.

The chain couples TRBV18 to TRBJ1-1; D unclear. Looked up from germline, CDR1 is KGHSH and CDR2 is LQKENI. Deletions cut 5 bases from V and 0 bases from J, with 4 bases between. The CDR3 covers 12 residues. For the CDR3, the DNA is TGTGCCAGCTCAACCATGAACACTGAAGCTTTCTTT. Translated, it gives CASSTMNTEAFF.

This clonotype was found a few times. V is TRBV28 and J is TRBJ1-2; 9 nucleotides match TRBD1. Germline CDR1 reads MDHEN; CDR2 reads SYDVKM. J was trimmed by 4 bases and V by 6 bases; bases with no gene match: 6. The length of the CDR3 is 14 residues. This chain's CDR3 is CASSPQGQGYGYTF. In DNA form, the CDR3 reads TGTGCCAGCAGCCCCCAGGGACAGGGCTATGGCTACACCTTC.

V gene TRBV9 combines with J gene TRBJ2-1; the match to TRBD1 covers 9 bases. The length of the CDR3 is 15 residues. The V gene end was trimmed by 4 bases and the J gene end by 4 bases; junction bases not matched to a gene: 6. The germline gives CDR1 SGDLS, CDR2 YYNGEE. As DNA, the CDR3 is TGTGCCAGCAGCAGCCGGGACAGGGATTACAATGAGCAGTTCTTC. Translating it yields CASSSRDRDYNEQFF.

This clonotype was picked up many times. The CDR3 sequence: CASSLRRGDTQYF. DNA for the CDR3: TGTGCCAGCAGTCTTCGTCGCGGGGATACGCAGTATTTT. This chain links TRBV27 with TRBJ2-3; TRBD2 might be the D (5 bases). The CDR3 is made up of 13 amino acids. Germline loops: CDR1 MNHEY, CDR2 SMNVEV (reference sequence). V lost 5 bases to trimming and J lost 6 bases, with 12 bases between them.

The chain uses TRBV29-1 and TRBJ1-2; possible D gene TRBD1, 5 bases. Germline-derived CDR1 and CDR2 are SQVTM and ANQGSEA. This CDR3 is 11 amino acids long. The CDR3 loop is CKIERGGGYTF. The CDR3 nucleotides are TGCAAGATAGAGAGGGGAGGTGGCTACACCTTC.

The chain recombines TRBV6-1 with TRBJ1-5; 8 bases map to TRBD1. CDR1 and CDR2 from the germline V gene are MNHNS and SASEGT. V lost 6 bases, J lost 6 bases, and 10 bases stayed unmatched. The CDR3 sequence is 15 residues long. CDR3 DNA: TGTGCCAGCAGCACCGGACAGGGAAGCGGTCAGCCCCAGCATTTT. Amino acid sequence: CASSTGQGSGQPQHF.

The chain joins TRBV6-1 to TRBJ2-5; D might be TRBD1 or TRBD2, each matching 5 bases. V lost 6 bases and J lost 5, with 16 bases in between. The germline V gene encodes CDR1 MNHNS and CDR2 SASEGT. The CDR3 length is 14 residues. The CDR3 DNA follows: TGTGCCAGCAGACGGGACCGGAGCCCGGAGACCCAGTACTTC. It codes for CASRRDRSPETQYF.

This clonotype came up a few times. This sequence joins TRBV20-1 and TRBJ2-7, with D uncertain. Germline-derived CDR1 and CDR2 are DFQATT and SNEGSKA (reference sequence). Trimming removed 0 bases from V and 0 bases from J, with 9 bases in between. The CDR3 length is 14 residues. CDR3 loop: CSARDVRSSYEQYV. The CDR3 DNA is TGCAGTGCTAGAGATGTACGGAGCTCCTACGAGCAGTACGTC.

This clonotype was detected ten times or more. CDR3 DNA sequence: TGTGCCAGCACCACCGGCCTAGCTGTGTCCAATGAGCAGTTCTTC. It encodes CASTTGLAVSNEQFF. The V call is TRBV12-3 or TRBV12-4, the J call TRBJ2-1; tentative D call: TRBD2 (5 bases). Trimming cost V 7 bases and J 6 bases, with 19 bases left between them. This CDR3 has 15 amino acids.

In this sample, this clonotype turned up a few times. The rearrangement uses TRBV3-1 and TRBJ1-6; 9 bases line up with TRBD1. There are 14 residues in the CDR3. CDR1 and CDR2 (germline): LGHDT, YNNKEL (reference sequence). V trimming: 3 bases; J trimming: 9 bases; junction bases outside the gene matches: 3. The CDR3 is CASSQTGGSSPLHF. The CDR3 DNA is TGTGCCAGCAGCCAGACAGGGGGTAGTTCACCCCTCCACTTT.

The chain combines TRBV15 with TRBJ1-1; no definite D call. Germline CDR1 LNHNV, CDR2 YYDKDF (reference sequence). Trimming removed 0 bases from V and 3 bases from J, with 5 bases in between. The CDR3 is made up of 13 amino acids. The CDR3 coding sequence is TGTGCCACCAGCAGAGATCCGGACACTGAAGCTTTCTTT. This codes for CATSRDPDTEAFF.

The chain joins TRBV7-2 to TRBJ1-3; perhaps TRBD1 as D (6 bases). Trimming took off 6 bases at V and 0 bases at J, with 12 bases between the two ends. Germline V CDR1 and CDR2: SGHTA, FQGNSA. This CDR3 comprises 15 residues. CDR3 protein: CASSQDSHSGNTIYF. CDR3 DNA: TGTGCCAGCAGTCAGGACAGCCACTCTGGAAACACCATATATTTT.

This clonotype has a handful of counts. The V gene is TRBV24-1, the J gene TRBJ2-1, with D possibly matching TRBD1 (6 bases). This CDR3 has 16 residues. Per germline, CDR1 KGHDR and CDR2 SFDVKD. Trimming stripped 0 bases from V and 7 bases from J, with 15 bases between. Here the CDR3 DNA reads TGTGCCACCAGTGATTTGTCAGGGGTCCCGTTAAATGAGCAGTTCTTC. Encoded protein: CATSDLSGVPLNEQFF.

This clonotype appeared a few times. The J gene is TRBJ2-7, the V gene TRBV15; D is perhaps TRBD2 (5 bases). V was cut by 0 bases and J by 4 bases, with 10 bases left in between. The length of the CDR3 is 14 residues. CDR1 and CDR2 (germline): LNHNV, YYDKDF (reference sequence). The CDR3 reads CATSRDSRGYEQYV. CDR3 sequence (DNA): TGTGCCACCAGCAGAGATTCACGGGGTTACGAGCAGTACGTC.

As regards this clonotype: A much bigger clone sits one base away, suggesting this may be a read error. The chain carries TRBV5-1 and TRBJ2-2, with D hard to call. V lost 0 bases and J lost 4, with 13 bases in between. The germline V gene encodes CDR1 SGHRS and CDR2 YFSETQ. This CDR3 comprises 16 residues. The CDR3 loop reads CASSLALGSTTGELFF. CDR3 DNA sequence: TGCGCCAGCAGCTTGGCCTTGGGGTCGACCACCGGGGAGCTGTTTTTT. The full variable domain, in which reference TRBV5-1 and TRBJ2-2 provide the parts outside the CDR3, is KAGVTQTPRYLIKTRGQQVTLSCSPISGHRSVSWYQQTPGQGLQFLFEYFSETQRNKGNFPGRFSGRQFSNSRSEMNVSTLELGDSALYLCASSLALGSTTGELFFGEGSRLTVL.

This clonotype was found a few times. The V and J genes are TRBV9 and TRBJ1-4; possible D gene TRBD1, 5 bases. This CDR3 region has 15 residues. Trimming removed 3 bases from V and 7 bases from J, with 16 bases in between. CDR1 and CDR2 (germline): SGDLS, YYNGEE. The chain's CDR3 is CASSATVSWGEKLFF. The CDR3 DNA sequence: TGTGCCAGCAGCGCGACAGTTTCCTGGGGTGAAAAACTGTTTTTT.

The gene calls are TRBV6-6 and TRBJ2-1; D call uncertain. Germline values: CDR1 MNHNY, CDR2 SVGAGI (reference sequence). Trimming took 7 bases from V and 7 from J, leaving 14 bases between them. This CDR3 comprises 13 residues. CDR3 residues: CASTIPIENEQFF. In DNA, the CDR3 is TGTGCCAGCACCATACCAATAGAAAATGAGCAGTTCTTC.

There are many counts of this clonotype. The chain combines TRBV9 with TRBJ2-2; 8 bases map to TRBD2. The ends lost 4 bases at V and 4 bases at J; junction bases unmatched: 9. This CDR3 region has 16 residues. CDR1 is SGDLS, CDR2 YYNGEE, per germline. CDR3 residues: CASSHGTSGVTGELFF. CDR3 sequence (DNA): TGTGCCAGCAGCCATGGAACTAGCGGTGTCACCGGGGAGCTGTTTTTT.